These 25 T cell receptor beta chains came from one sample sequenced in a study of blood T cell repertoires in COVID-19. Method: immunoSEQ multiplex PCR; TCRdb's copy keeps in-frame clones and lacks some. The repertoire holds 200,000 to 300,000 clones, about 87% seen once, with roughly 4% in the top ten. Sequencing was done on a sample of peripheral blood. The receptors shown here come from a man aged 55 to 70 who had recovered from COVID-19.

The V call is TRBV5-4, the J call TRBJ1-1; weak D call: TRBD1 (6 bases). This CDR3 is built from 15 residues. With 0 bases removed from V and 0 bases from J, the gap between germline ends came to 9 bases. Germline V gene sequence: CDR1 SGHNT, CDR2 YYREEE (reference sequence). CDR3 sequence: CASSLAKGVNTEAFF. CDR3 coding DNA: TGTGCCAGCAGCTTGGCCAAGGGGGTGAACACTGAAGCTTTCTTT.

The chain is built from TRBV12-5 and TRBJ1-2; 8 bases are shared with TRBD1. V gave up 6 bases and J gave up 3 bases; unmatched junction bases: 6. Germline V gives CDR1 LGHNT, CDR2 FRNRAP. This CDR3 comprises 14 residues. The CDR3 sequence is CASGGTGGDYGYTF. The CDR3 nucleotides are TGTGCTAGTGGGGGGACAGGAGGGGACTATGGCTACACCTTC.

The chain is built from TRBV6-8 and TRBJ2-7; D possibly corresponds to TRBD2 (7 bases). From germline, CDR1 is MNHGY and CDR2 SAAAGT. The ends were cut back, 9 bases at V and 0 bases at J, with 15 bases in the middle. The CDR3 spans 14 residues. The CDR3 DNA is TGTGCCAGGGGGGCGGGGGAGAGCTCCTACGAGCAGTACTTC. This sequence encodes CARGAGESSYEQYF.

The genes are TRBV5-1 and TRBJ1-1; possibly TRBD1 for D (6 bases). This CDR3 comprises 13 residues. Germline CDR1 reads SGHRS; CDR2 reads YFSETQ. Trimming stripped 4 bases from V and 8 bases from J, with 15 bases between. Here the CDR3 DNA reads TGCGCCAGCAGCACCGGTGACAGGTACGAAGCTTTCTTT. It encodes CASSTGDRYEAFF. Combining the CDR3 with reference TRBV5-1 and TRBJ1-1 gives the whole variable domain KAGVTQTPRYLIKTRGQQVTLSCSPISGHRSVSWYQQTPGQGLQFLFEYFSETQRNKGNFPGRFSGRQFSNSRSEMNVSTLELGDSALYLCASSTGDRYEAFFGQGTRLTVV.

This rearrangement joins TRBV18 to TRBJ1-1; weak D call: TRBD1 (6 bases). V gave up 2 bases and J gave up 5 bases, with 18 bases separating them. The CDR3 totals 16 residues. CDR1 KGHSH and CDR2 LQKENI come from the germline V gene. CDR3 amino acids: CASSPGTAGARTEAFF. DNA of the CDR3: TGTGCCAGCTCACCAGGAACTGCGGGGGCGAGGACTGAAGCTTTCTTT.

The CDR3 DNA reads TGTGCCAGCAGCTTTAGTAGCGCCTCCTACAATGAGCAGTTCTTC. Its protein product is CASSFSSASYNEQFF. The chain recombines TRBV7-3 with TRBJ2-1, with D perhaps TRBD2 (5 bases). Trimming stripped 3 bases from V and 0 bases from J, with 9 bases between. Germline V gene data show CDR1 as SGHTA and CDR2 as FQGTGA. The CDR3 has 15 amino acids.

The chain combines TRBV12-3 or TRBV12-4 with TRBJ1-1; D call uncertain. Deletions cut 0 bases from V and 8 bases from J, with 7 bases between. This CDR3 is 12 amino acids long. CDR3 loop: CASSLALAEAFF. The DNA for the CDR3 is TGTGCCAGCAGTTTAGCGCTGGCAGAAGCTTTCTTT.

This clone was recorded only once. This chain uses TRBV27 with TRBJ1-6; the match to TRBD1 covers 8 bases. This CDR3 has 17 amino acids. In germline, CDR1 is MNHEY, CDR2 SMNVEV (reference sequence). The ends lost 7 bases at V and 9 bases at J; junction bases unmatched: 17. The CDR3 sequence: CASKQHRGDFYFSPLHF. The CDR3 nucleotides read TGTGCCAGCAAACAACACAGGGGGGATTTTTATTTTTCACCCCTCCACTTT.

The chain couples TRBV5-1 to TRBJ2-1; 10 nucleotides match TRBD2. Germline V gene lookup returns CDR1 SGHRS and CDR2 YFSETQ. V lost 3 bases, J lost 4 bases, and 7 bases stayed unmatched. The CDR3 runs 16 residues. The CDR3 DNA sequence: TGCGCCAGCAGCTCCTTAGCGGGGGGATGGTACAATGAGCAGTTCTTC. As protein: CASSSLAGGWYNEQFF.

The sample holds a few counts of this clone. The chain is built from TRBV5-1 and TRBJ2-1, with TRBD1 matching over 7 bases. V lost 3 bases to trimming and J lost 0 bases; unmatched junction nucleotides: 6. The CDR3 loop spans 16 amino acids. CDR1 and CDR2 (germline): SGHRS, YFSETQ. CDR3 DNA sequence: TGCGCCAGCAGCTCGGGACAGTATCGCTCCTACAATGAGCAGTTCTTC. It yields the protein CASSSGQYRSYNEQFF.

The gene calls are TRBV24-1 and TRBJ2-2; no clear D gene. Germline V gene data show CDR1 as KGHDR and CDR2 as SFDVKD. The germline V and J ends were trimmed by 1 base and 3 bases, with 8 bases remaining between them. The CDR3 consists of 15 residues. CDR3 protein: CATSDFERDTGELFF. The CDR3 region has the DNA TGTGCCACCAGTGATTTCGAGCGTGACACCGGGGAGCTGTTTTTT.

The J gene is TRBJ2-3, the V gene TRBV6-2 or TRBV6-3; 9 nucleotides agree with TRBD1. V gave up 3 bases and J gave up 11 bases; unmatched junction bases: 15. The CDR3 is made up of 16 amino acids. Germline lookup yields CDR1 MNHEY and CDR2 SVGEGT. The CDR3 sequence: CASSYVGQGERGKQYF. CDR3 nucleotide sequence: TGTGCCAGCAGTTATGTGGGACAGGGTGAGAGGGGCAAGCAGTATTTT.

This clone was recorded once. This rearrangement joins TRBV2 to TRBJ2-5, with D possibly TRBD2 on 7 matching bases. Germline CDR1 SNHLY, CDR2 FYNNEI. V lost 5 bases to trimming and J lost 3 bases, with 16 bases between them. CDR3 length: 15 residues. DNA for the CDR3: TGTGCCAGCAGTCAAGGGGGGGGCTATGAAGAGACCCAGTACTTC. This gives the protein CASSQGGGYEETQYF. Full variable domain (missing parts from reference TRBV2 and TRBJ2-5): EPEVTQTPSHQVTQMGQEVILRCVPISNHLYFYWYRQILGQKVEFLVSFYNNEISEKSEIFDDQFSVERPDGSNFTLKIRSTKLEDSAMYFCASSQGGGYEETQYFGPGTRLLVL.

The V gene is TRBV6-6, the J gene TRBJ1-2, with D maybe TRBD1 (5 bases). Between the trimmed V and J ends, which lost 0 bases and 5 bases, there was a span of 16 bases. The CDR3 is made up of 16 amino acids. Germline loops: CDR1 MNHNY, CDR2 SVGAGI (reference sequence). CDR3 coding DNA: TGTGCCAGCAGTTACTCTGGAGGGGCAAAGCAATATGGCTACACCTTC. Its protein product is CASSYSGGAKQYGYTF.

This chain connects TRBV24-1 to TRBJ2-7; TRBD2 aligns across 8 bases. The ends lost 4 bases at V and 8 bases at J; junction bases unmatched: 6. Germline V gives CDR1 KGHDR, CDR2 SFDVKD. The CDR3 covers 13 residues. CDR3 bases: TGTGCCACCAGTGAACCGGGGGGGGGCAAGCAGTACTTC. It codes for CATSEPGGGKQYF.

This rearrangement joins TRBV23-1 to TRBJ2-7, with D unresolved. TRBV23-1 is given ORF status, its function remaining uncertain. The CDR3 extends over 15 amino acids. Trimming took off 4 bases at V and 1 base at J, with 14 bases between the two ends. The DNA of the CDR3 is TGCGCCAGCAGTCTCACCCCCGGTCGATCCTACGAGCAGTACTTC. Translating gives CASSLTPGRSYEQYF.

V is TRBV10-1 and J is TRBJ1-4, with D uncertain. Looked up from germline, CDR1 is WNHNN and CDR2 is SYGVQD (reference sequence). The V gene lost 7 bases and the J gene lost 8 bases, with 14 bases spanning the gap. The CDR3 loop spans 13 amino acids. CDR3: CASTARFGEKLFF. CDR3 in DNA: TGCGCCAGCACTGCCCGCTTCGGGGAAAAACTGTTTTTT.

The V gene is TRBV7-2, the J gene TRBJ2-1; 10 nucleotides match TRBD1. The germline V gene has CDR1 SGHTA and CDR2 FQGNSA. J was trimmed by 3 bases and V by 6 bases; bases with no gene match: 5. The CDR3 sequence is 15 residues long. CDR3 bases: TGTGCCAGCAGACCCGGGACAGGGGACTACAATGAGCAGTTCTTC. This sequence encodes CASRPGTGDYNEQFF.

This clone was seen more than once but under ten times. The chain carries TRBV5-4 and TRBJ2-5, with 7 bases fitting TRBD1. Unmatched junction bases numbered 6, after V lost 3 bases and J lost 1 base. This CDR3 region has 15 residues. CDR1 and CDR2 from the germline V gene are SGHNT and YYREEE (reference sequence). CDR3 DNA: TGTGCCAGCAGCTCTAGGGGACAGATCCAAGAGACCCAGTACTTC. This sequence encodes CASSSRGQIQETQYF.

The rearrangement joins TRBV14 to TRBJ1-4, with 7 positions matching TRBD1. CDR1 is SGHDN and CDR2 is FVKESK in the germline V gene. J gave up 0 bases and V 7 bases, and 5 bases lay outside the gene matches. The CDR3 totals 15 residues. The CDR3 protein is CASNRQGTTNEKLFF. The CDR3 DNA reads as TGTGCCAGCAACCGACAGGGAACAACTAATGAAAAACTGTTTTTT.

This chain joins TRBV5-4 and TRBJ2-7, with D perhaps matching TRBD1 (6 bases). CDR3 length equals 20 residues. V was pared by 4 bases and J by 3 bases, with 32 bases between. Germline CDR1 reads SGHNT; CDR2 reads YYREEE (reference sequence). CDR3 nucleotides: TGTGCCAGCAGCCCAAGAAAGCTATATGACAGGAAAAGGCATGGCTACGAGCAGTACTTC. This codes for CASSPRKLYDRKRHGYEQYF.

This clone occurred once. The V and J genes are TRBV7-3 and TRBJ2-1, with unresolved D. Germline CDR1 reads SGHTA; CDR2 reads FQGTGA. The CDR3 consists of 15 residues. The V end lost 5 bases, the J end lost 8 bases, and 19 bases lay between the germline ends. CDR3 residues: CASSKRGNVYDEQFF. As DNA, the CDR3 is TGTGCCAGCAGCAAAAGAGGCAACGTGTACGATGAGCAGTTCTTC.

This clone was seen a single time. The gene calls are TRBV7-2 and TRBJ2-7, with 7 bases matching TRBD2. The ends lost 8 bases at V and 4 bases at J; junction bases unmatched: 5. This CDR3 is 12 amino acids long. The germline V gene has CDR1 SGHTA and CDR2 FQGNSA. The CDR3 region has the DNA TGTGCCAGCGGTCGACTAGCTTACGAGCAGTACTTC. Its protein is CASGRLAYEQYF.

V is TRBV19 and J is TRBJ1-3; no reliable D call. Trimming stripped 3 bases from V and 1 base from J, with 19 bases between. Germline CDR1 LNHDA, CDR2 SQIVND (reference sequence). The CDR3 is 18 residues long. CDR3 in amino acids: CASSIAFPLGGSGNTIYF. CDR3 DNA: TGTGCCAGTAGTATCGCGTTCCCTCTCGGAGGGTCTGGAAACACCATATATTTT. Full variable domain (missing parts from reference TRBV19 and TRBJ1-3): DGGITQSPKYLFRKEGQNVTLSCEQNLNHDAMYWYRQDPGQGLRLIYYSQIVNDFQKGDIAEGYSVSREKKESFPLTVTSAQKNPTAFYLCASSIAFPLGGSGNTIYFGEGSWLTVV.

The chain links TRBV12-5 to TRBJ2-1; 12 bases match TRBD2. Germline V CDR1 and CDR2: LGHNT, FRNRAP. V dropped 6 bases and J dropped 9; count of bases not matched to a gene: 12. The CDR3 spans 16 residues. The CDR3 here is CASGSPLAGGLGEQFF. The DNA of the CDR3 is TGTGCTAGTGGGAGTCCTCTAGCGGGGGGGCTGGGTGAGCAGTTCTTC.